This T cell receptor (beta chain) was recorded in a study of vaccination and CD4 T cells after COVID-19. Study overall: The cells in question were stimulated using overlapping spike peptides derived from SARS-CoV-2, HCoV-NL63, HCoV-OC43 and HCoV-229E. Control cultures received a CEFX pool, an HIV-1 Nef pool, or no peptide.

On this clonotype itself: Its specificity is not known.

The study sequenced cultured CD4+ T cell DNA using the Oncomine TCR Beta short-read assay. TCRdb independently ran MiXCR on the PCR reads; one entry per CDR3 protein. The data show 13,000 or so distinct CDR3 sequences, with around 40% seen just once and about 8% held by the top ten. Specified treatment: 10-day PBMC culture with coronavirus spike peptide pools or control peptides (ViraFEST assay). TCRs were sequenced by ViraFEST after antigen-specific T cells had been expanded with peptide pools. With V trimmed by 2 bases and J by 5 bases, 5 bases remained unmatched. The CDR3 consists of 14 residues. In germline, CDR1 is SGHRS, CDR2 YFSETQ.

The clonotype was recovered from a human donor who had recovered from COVID-19. This chain connects TRBV5-1 to TRBJ1-1, with TRBD1 matching over 8 bases. Sequenced here: CD4+ T cells from blood, cultured in vitro, sampled after SARS-CoV-2 vaccination. The chain's CDR3 is CASSFRGRETEAFF. CDR3 DNA: TGCGCCAGCAGCTTCAGGGGGCGAGAAACTGAAGCTTTCTTT.